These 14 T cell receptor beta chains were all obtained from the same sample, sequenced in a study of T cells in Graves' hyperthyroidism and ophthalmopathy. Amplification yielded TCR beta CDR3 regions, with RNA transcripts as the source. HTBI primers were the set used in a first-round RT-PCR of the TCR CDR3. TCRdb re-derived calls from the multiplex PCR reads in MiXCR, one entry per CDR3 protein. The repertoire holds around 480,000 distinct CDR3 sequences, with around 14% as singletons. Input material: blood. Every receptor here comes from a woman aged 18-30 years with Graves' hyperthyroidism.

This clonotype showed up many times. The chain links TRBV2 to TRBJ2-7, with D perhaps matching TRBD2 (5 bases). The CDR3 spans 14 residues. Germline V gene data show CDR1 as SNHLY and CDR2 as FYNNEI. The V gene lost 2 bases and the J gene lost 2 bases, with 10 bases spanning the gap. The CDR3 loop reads CASSESGPTYEQYF. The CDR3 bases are TGTGCCAGCAGTGAAAGCGGCCCGACCTACGAGCAGTACTTC.

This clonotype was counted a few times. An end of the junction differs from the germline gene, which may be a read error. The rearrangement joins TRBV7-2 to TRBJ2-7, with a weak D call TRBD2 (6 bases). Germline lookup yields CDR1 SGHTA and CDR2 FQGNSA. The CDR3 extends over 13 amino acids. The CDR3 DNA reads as TGTGCCAGCAGCGTAGCGGAGGCCTACGAGCAGTACTTC. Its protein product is CASSVAEAYEQYF.

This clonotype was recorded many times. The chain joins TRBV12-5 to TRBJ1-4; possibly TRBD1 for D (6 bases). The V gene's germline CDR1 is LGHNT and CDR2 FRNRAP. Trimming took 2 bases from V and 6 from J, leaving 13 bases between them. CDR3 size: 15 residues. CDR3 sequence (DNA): TGTGCTAGTGGTTTGACAGGGCGATCGGATGAAAAACTGTTTTTT. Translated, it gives CASGLTGRSDEKLFF.

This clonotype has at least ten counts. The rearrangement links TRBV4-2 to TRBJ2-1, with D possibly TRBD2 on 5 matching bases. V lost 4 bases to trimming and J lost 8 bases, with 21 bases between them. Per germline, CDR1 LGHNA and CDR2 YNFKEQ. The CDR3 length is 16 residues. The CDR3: CASSRDGTRGNDEQFF. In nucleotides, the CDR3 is TGTGCCAGCAGCCGCGATGGTACTCGGGGAAACGATGAGCAGTTCTTC.

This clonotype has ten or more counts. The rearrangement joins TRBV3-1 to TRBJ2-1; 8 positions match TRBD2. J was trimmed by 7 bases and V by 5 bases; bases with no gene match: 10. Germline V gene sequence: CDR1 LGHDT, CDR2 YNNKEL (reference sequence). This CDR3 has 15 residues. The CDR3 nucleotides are TGTGCCAGCAGCTTTCCAGCGGGAGTGGTTAATGAGCAGTTCTTC. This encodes CASSFPAGVVNEQFF.

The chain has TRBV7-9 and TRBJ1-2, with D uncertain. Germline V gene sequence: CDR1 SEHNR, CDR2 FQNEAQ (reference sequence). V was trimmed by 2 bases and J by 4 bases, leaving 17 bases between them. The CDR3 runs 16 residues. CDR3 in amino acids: CASSLSGSSTPYGYTF. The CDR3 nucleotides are TGTGCCAGCAGCTTAAGCGGTAGTTCGACCCCCTATGGCTACACCTTC.

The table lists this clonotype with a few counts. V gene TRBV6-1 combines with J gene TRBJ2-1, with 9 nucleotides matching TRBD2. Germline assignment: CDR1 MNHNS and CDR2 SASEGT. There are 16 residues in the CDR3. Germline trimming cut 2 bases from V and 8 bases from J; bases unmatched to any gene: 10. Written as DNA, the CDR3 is TGTGCCAGCAGTGAATCCCCAGCGGGAGGACGGCATGAGCAGTTCTTC. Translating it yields CASSESPAGGRHEQFF.

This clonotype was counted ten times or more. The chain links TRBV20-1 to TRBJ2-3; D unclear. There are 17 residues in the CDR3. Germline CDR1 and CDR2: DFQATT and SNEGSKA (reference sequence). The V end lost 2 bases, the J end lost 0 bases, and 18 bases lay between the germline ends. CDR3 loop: CSARSRIGAPSTDTQYF. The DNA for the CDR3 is TGCAGTGCTAGATCGCGGATCGGAGCACCTAGCACAGATACGCAGTATTTT.

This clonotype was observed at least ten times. In DNA, the CDR3 is TGTGCCAGCAGCTTAGTTCGGACCGCGTCCTACAATGAGCAGTTCTTC. Its protein is CASSLVRTASYNEQFF. V is TRBV7-8 and J is TRBJ2-1; D remains unclear. Germline assignment: CDR1 SGHVS and CDR2 FQNEAQ. The CDR3 spans 16 residues. The V and J ends lost 1 base and 1 base respectively, with 11 bases between them.

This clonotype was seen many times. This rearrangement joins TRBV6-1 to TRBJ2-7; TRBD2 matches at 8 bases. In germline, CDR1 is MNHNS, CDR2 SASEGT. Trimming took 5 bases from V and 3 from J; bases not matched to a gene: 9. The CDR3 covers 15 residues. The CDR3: CASSSLAGSDYEQYF. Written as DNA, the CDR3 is TGTGCCAGCAGTAGTTTAGCGGGATCAGACTACGAGCAGTACTTC.

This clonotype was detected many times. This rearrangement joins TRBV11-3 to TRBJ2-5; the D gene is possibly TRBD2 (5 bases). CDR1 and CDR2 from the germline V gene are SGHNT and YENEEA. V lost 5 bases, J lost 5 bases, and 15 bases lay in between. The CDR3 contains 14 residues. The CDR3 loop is CASSPGSKTETQYF. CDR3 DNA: TGTGCCAGCAGCCCGGGATCTAAGACGGAGACCCAGTACTTC.

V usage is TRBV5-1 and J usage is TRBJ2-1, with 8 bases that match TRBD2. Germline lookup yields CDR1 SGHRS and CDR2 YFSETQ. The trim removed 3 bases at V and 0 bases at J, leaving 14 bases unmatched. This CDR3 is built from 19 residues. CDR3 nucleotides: TGCGCCAGCAGCTGGGCAGCCCTAGCGGGCCCTTTCTCCTACAATGAGCAGTTCTTC. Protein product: CASSWAALAGPFSYNEQFF.

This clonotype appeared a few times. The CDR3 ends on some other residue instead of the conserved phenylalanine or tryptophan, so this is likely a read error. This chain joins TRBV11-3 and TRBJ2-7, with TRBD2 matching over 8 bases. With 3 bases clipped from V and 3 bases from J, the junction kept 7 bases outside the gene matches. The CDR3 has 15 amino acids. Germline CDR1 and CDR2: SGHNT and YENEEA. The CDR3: CASSFLGRADYEQYL. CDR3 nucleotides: TGTGCCAGCAGCTTCCTCGGGAGGGCCGACTACGAGCAGTACCTC.

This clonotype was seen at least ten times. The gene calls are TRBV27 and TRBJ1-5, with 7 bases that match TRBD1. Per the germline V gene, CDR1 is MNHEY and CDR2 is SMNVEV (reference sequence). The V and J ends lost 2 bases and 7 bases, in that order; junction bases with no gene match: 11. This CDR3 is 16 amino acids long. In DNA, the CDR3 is TGTGCCAGCAGTTTAGTGGGAGGGGGCGCAGAACAGCCCCAGCATTTT. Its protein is CASSLVGGGAEQPQHF.